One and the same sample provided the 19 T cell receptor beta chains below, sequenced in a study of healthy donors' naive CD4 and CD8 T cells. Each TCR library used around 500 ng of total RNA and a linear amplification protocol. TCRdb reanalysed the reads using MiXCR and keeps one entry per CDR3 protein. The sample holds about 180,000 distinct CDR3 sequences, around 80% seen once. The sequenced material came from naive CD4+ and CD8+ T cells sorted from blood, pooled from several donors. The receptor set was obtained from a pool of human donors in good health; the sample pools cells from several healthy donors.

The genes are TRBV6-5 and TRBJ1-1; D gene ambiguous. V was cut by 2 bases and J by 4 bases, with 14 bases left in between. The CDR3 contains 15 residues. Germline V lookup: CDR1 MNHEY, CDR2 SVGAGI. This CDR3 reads CASSYGVEGTTEAFF. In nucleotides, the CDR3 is TGTGCCAGCAGTTACGGGGTGGAAGGAACCACTGAAGCTTTCTTT.

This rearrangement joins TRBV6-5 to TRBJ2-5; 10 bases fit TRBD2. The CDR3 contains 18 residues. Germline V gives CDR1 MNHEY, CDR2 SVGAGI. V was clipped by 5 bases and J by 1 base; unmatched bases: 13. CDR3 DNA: TGTGCCAGCAGTCCCTTCTACACTAGCGGGGCCATCCAAGAGACCCAGTACTTC. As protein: CASSPFYTSGAIQETQYF.

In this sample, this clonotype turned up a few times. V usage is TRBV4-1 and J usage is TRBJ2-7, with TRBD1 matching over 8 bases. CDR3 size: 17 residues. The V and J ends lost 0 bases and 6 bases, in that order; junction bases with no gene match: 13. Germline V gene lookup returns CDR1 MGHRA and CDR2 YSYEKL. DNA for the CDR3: TGCGCCAGCAGCCAAGATACGGGCGGGACAGGCGGTCGCGAGCAGTACTTC. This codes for CASSQDTGGTGGREQYF.

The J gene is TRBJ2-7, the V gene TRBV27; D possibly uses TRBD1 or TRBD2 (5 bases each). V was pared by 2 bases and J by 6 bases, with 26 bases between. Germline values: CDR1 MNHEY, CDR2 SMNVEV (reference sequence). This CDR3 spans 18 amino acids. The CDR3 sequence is CASSLATTGNPNGGEQYF. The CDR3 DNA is TGTGCCAGCAGTTTAGCCACCACGGGAAACCCAAATGGGGGCGAGCAGTACTTC.

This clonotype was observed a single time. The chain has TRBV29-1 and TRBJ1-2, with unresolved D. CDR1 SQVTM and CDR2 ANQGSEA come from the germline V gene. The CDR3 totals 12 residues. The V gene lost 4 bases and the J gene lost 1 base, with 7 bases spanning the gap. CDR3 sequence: CSVVASNYGYTF. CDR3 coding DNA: TGCAGCGTTGTGGCCAGTAACTATGGCTACACCTTC. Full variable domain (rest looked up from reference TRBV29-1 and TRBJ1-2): SAVISQKPSRDICQRGTSLTIQCQVDSQVTMMFWYRQQPGQSLTLIATANQGSEATYESGFVIDKFPISRPNLTFSTLTVSNMSPEDSSIYLCSVVASNYGYTFGSGTRLTVV.

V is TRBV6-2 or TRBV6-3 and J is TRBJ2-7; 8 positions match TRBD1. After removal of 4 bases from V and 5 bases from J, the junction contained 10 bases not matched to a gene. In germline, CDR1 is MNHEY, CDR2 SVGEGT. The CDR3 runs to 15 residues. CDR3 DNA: TGTGCCAGCAGTTCCAGGGACAGGATGATGAACGAGCAGTACTTC. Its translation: CASSSRDRMMNEQYF.

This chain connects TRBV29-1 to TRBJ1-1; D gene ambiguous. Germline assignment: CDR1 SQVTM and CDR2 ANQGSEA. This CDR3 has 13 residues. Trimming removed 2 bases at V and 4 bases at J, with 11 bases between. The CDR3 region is CSVETGVGTEAFF. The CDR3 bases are TGCAGCGTTGAAACTGGTGTGGGCACTGAAGCTTTCTTT.

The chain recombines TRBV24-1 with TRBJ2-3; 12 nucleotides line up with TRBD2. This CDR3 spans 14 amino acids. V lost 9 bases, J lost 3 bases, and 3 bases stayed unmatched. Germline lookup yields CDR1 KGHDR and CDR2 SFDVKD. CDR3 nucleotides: TGTGCCACCGCTAGCGGGAGGGGGACAGATACGCAGTATTTT. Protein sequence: CATASGRGTDTQYF.

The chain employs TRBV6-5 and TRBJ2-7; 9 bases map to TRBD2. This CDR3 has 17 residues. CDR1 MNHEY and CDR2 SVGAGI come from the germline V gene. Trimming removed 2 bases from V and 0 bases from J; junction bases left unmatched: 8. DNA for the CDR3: TGTGCCAGCAGTTACACCCGAGCTAGCGGGATCTCCTACGAGCAGTACTTC. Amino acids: CASSYTRASGISYEQYF.

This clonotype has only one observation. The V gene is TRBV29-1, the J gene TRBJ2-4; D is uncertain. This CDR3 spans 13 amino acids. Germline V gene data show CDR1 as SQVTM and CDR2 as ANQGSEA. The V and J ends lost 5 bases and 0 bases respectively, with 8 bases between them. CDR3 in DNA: TGCAGCGTTATTTTTATAGCCAAAAACATTCAGTACTTC. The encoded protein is CSVIFIAKNIQYF. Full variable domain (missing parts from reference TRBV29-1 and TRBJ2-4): SAVISQKPSRDICQRGTSLTIQCQVDSQVTMMFWYRQQPGQSLTLIATANQGSEATYESGFVIDKFPISRPNLTFSTLTVSNMSPEDSSIYLCSVIFIAKNIQYFGAGTRLSVL.

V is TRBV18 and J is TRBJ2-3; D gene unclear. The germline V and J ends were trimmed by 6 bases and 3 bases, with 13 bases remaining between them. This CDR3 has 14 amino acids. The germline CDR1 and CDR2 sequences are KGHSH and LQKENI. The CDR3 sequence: CASSLEIGTDTQYF. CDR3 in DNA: TGTGCCAGCTCCCTGGAGATTGGGACAGATACGCAGTATTTT.

The CDR3 sequence: CASSFARDSSYEQYF. The DNA for the CDR3 is TGTGCCAGCAGTTTCGCGCGGGATAGCTCCTACGAGCAGTACTTC. The J gene is TRBJ2-7, the V gene TRBV27, with D possibly being TRBD2 (6 bases). The V end was cut by 3 bases, the J end by 0 bases, with 12 bases between. The germline gives CDR1 MNHEY, CDR2 SMNVEV (reference sequence). CDR3 length: 15 amino acids.

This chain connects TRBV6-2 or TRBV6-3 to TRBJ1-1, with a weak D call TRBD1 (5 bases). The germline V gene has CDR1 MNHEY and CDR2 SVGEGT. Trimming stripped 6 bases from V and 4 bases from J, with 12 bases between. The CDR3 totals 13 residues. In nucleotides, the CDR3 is TGTGCCAGCAGCGGGACGACGGGCACTGAAGCTTTCTTT. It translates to CASSGTTGTEAFF.

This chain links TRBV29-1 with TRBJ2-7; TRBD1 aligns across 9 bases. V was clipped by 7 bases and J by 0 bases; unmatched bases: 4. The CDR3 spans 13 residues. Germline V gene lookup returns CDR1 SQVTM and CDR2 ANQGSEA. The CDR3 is CSAGTGSSYEQYF. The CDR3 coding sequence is TGCAGCGCTGGGACAGGGAGCTCCTACGAGCAGTACTTC.

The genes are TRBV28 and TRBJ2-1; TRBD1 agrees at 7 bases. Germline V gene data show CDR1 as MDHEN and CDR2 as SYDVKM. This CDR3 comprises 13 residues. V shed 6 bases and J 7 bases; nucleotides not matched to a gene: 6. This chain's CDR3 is CASRLGQANEQFF. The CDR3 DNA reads TGTGCCAGCAGGCTAGGACAGGCGAATGAGCAGTTCTTC.

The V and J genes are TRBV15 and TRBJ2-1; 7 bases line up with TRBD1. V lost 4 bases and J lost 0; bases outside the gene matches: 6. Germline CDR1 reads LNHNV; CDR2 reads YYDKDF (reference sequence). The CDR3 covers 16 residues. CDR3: CATSTRTGGSYNEQFF. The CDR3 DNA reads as TGTGCCACCAGCACCCGGACAGGAGGCTCCTACAATGAGCAGTTCTTC.

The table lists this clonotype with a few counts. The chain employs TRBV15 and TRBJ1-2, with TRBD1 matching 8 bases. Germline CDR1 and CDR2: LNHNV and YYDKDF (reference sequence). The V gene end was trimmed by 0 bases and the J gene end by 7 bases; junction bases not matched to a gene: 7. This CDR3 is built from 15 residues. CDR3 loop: CATSRDQGAYGGYTF. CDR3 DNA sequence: TGTGCCACCAGCAGAGATCAGGGGGCCTACGGTGGCTACACCTTC.

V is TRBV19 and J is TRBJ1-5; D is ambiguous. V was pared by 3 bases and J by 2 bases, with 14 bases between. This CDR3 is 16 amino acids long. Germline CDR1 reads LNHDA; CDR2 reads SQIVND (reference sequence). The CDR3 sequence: CASSMKGVGGNQPQHF. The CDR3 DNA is TGTGCCAGTAGTATGAAGGGAGTTGGTGGCAATCAGCCCCAGCATTTT.

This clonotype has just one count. The DNA for the CDR3 is TGCAGCGTTGAACTAGACGGGGCGAACACCGGGGAGCTGTTTTTT. It codes for CSVELDGANTGELFF. The gene calls are TRBV29-1 and TRBJ2-2; D is possibly TRBD2 (5 bases). V was cut by 2 bases and J by 0 bases, with 10 bases left in between. The CDR3 spans 15 residues. From germline, CDR1 is SQVTM and CDR2 ANQGSEA.